The 28 T cell receptor beta chains reported below all come from one sample, sequenced in a study of blood T cell repertoires in COVID-19 (dated by TCRdb to about 2020). Libraries came from the immunoSEQ multiplex PCR assay. Not all clones reach the TCRdb copy of this immuneACCESS table, which keeps in-frame sequences only. Checked studies attribute under half of the gap to unresolved V genes and leave the rest unexplained. The sample table holds approximately 150,000 clones, of which around four fifths were seen once. 6.2% of the sample is in the top ten clones. The sequencing sample was made of PBMCs or T cells enriched from blood (not recorded which). Source of these receptors: a woman between 40 and 50 years old who had recovered from COVID-19.

The genes are TRBV15 and TRBJ1-1; D gene ambiguous. The CDR3 runs 13 residues. Trimming took off 0 bases at V and 4 bases at J, with 6 bases between the two ends. Germline lookup yields CDR1 LNHNV and CDR2 YYDKDF (reference sequence). The CDR3 bases are TGTGCCACCAGCAGAGATGGAGCCACTGAAGCTTTCTTT. This codes for CATSRDGATEAFF. The complete variable domain, with remaining parts taken from reference TRBV15 and TRBJ1-1, reads DAMVIQNPRYQVTQFGKPVTLSCSQTLNHNVMYWYQQKSSQAPKLLFHYYDKDFNNEADTPDNFQSRRPNTSFCFLDIRSPGLGDTAMYLCATSRDGATEAFFGQGTRLTVV.

The CDR3 sequence is CASSLSLAEREETQYF. The CDR3 nucleotides read TGTGCCAGCAGTTTATCTTTAGCGGAAAGGGAAGAGACCCAGTACTTC. This chain connects TRBV6-5 to TRBJ2-5, with a possible D match to TRBD2 (6 bases). Germline CDR1 MNHEY, CDR2 SVGAGI. This CDR3 comprises 16 residues. Trimming shortened V by 4 bases and J by 3 bases, and 18 bases separated the two germline ends.

The chain has TRBV29-1 and TRBJ1-1, with D tentatively TRBD1 (5 bases). The CDR3 sequence is 12 residues long. Germline values: CDR1 SQVTM, CDR2 ANQGSEA. V dropped 8 bases and J dropped 1 base, with 11 bases sitting between them. For the CDR3, the DNA is TGCAGCTCTGGAGGGGAGAACACTGAAGCTTTCTTT. It translates to CSSGGENTEAFF.

A single count supports this clone. This chain uses TRBV11-3 with TRBJ1-1; possibly TRBD1 for D (6 bases). Trimming cost V 5 bases and J 7 bases, with 14 bases left between them. CDR3 length: 13 residues. Germline values: CDR1 SGHNT, CDR2 YENEEA. The CDR3 here is CASSTGTSGEAFF. The CDR3 nucleotides read TGTGCCAGCAGCACGGGGACATCCGGTGAAGCTTTCTTT.

The V gene is TRBV4-1, the J gene TRBJ1-2; D uncertain. Germline CDR1 MGHRA, CDR2 YSYEKL. CDR3 size: 12 residues. V was shortened by 6 bases and J by 8 bases, with 13 bases between the two germline ends. This chain's CDR3 is CASSSGSEGYTF. The CDR3 coding sequence is TGCGCCAGCAGTTCAGGCTCTGAAGGCTACACCTTC.

This clone came up once. This chain uses TRBV9 with TRBJ2-2; 15 nucleotides align to TRBD2. With V trimmed by 3 bases and J by 4 bases, 4 bases remained unmatched. There are 17 residues in the CDR3. The germline gives CDR1 SGDLS, CDR2 YYNGEE. CDR3 amino acids: CASSGTSGGDPTGELFF. The DNA for the CDR3 is TGTGCCAGCAGCGGGACTAGCGGGGGGGACCCCACCGGGGAGCTGTTTTTT.

The gene calls are TRBV12-3 or TRBV12-4 and TRBJ2-7; no reliable D call. The V and J ends lost 5 bases and 0 bases respectively, with 5 bases between them. There are 12 residues in the CDR3. The DNA for the CDR3 is TGTGCCAGCAGTCCTTACTCCTACGAGCAGTACTTC. This sequence encodes CASSPYSYEQYF.

This clone has just a few counts. The chain couples TRBV11-3 to TRBJ1-6; D is ambiguous. CDR3 size: 13 residues. V dropped 1 base and J dropped 9 bases, with 7 bases sitting between them. Per germline, CDR1 SGHNT and CDR2 YENEEA. This CDR3 is CASSLARGSPLHF. CDR3 coding DNA: TGTGCCAGCAGCTTAGCGCGTGGTTCACCCCTCCACTTT.

This chain joins TRBV30 and TRBJ2-7, with D possibly TRBD2 on 6 matching bases. V lost 3 bases to trimming and J lost 5 bases, with 14 bases between them. There are 13 residues in the CDR3. Germline CDR1 reads GTSNPN; CDR2 reads SVGIG (reference sequence). CDR3 region: CAWSSWRGHEQYF. The CDR3 DNA sequence: TGTGCCTGGAGCTCTTGGAGGGGCCACGAGCAGTACTTC.

The chain couples TRBV28 to TRBJ1-5, with D possibly matching TRBD1 (5 bases). CDR1 and CDR2 from the germline V gene are MDHEN and SYDVKM. The CDR3 has 15 residues. The V and J ends lost 8 bases and 4 bases respectively, with 18 bases between them. CDR3 nucleotides: TGTGCCAGCCAAACCTTGGGGGGATTTAATCAGCCCCAGCATTTT. Protein sequence: CASQTLGGFNQPQHF.

The rearrangement links TRBV30 to TRBJ1-2, with 8 positions matching TRBD1. CDR1 is GTSNPN and CDR2 is SVGIG in the germline V gene (reference sequence). This CDR3 is built from 13 residues. J was trimmed by 3 bases and V by 7 bases; bases with no gene match: 7. The CDR3 spells CASDGQGDYGYTF. The CDR3, as DNA: TGTGCCTCGGACGGACAGGGTGACTATGGCTACACCTTC.

V and J are TRBV6-5 and TRBJ1-1; D is perhaps TRBD1 (6 bases). Germline V gene data show CDR1 as MNHEY and CDR2 as SVGAGI. This CDR3 has 15 residues. V was shortened by 6 bases and J by 0 bases, with 14 bases between the two germline ends. CDR3 region: CASRLDRPMNTEAFF. The CDR3 DNA reads as TGTGCCAGCAGGCTAGACAGGCCAATGAACACTGAAGCTTTCTTT.

This rearrangement joins TRBV18 to TRBJ2-7; a possible D gene is TRBD2 (6 bases). Per germline, CDR1 KGHSH and CDR2 LQKENI. V dropped 3 bases and J dropped 3 bases, with 12 bases sitting between them. The CDR3 is 14 amino acids. The CDR3 DNA follows: TGTGCCAGCTCACCCCGGTCGGGGGACTACGAGCAGTACTTC. Protein product: CASSPRSGDYEQYF.

The chain has TRBV12-3 or TRBV12-4 and TRBJ1-2, with D perhaps matching TRBD1 (5 bases). The CDR3 covers 12 residues. Trimming took off 7 bases at V and 4 bases at J, with 10 bases between the two ends. DNA of the CDR3: TGTGCCAGCACCCGACAGAGCTATGGCTACACCTTC. Amino acid sequence: CASTRQSYGYTF.

This clone has a single count. The chain recombines TRBV11-2 with TRBJ1-2, with 8 positions matching TRBD1. Germline CDR1 SGHAT, CDR2 FQNNGV. V trimming: 1 base; J trimming: 8 bases; junction bases outside the gene matches: 3. This CDR3 contains 13 residues. The CDR3 nucleotides read TGTGCCAGCAGCTTAGCAGGGGGCCGGGGCTACACCTTC. This encodes CASSLAGGRGYTF.

For the CDR3, the DNA is TGTGCCAGTACCCCGGCGGACGGACTTAACTATGGCTACACCTTC. Its translation is CASTPADGLNYGYTF. The V and J genes are TRBV19 and TRBJ1-2; unclear D gene. Deletions cut 7 bases from V and 1 base from J, with 16 bases between. Germline V gene sequence: CDR1 LNHDA, CDR2 SQIVND (reference sequence). CDR3 length: 15 residues.

V gene TRBV13 combines with J gene TRBJ2-7; 8 bases line up with TRBD1. This CDR3 comprises 15 residues. CDR1 is PRHDT, CDR2 FYEKMQ, per germline (reference sequence). Trimming removed 2 bases from V and 2 bases from J; junction bases left unmatched: 5. The CDR3 region has the DNA TGTGCCAGCAGCTTACGCATGACAGGGGCCTACGAGCAGTACTTC. Translation gives CASSLRMTGAYEQYF. The whole variable domain, remainder taken from reference TRBV13 and TRBJ2-7, is AAGVIQSPRHLIKEKRETATLKCYPIPRHDTVYWYQQGPGQDPQFLISFYEKMQSDKGSIPDRFSAQQFSDYHSELNMSSLELGDSALYFCASSLRMTGAYEQYFGPGTRLTVT.

The J gene is TRBJ1-5, the V gene TRBV12-3 or TRBV12-4, with D uncertain. V dropped 4 bases and J dropped 4 bases, with 8 bases sitting between them. The CDR3 has 13 residues. DNA of the CDR3: TGTGCCAGCAGTTCTTCTCTGAATCAGCCCCAGCATTTT. This encodes CASSSSLNQPQHF.

The rearrangement joins TRBV2 to TRBJ2-1, with TRBD1 identical over 7 bases. Germline V gene data show CDR1 as SNHLY and CDR2 as FYNNEI. This CDR3 contains 13 residues. With 7 bases clipped from V and 7 bases from J, the junction kept 7 bases outside the gene matches. The CDR3 sequence: CASNQQGWNEQFF. The CDR3 nucleotides read TGTGCCAGCAACCAACAGGGGTGGAATGAGCAGTTCTTC.

The chain links TRBV2 to TRBJ1-5; D is unclear. The ends were cut back, 6 bases at V and 1 base at J, with 7 bases in the middle. Germline V CDR1 and CDR2: SNHLY, FYNNEI. CDR3 length equals 13 residues. CDR3 sequence reads: CASSPGSNQPQHF. Here the CDR3 DNA reads TGTGCCAGCAGCCCCGGGAGCAATCAGCCCCAGCATTTT.

This clone was recorded once. The chain combines TRBV6-5 with TRBJ1-4; tentative D call: TRBD1 (6 bases). The CDR3 runs 14 residues. The germline V gene encodes CDR1 MNHEY and CDR2 SVGAGI. The V and J ends lost 5 bases and 0 bases respectively, with 7 bases between them. The CDR3 loop reads CASSTGPTNEKLFF. The CDR3 coding sequence is TGTGCCAGCAGTACAGGGCCAACTAATGAAAAACTGTTTTTT.

The rearrangement links TRBV30 to TRBJ1-2; 7 bases match TRBD1. Germline loops: CDR1 GTSNPN, CDR2 SVGIG (reference sequence). V dropped 1 base and J dropped 8; count of bases not matched to a gene: 7. CDR3 length: 13 amino acids. CDR3 in DNA: TGTGCCTGGAGTGCCGAGGGGGCGCGAGGCTACACCTTC. The encoded protein is CAWSAEGARGYTF. The variable domain in full, completed from reference TRBV30 and TRBJ1-2, reads SQTIHQWPATLVQPVGSPLSLECTVEGTSNPNLYWYRQAAGRGLQLLFYSVGIGQISSEVPQNLSASRPQDRQFILSSKKLLLSDSGFYLCAWSAEGARGYTFGSGTRLTVV.

The genes are TRBV18 and TRBJ1-4; possible D gene TRBD1, 5 bases. The CDR3 is 14 amino acids. From germline, CDR1 is KGHSH and CDR2 LQKENI. V lost 4 bases and J lost 3, with 9 bases in between. The CDR3 nucleotides read TGTGCCAGCTCACGCGGGGGTCCTAATGAAAAACTGTTTTTT. The encoded protein is CASSRGGPNEKLFF. The full variable domain, completed using reference TRBV18 and TRBJ1-4, is NAGVMQNPRHLVRRRGQEARLRCSPMKGHSHVYWYRQLPEEGLKFMVYLQKENIIDESGMPKERFSAEFPKEGPSILRIQQVVRGDSAAYFCASSRGGPNEKLFFGSGTQLSVL.

The chain carries TRBV9 and TRBJ1-2, with 7 nucleotides matching TRBD1. V dropped 2 bases and J dropped 7; count of bases not matched to a gene: 2. Germline V gene sequence: CDR1 SGDLS, CDR2 YYNGEE. The CDR3 length is 12 residues. The CDR3 sequence is CASSVAGGGYTF. CDR3 nucleotide sequence: TGTGCCAGCAGCGTGGCAGGGGGTGGCTACACCTTC. Drawing the rest from reference TRBV9 and TRBJ1-2, the complete variable domain is DSGVTQTPKHLITATGQRVTLRCSPRSGDLSVYWYQQSLDQGLQFLIQYYNGEERAKGNILERFSAQQFPDLHSELNLSSLELGDSALYFCASSVAGGGYTFGSGTRLTVV.

The rearrangement links TRBV9 to TRBJ2-1; D might be TRBD1 (6 bases). Trimming cost V 0 bases and J 0 bases, with 10 bases left between them. The CDR3 sequence is 16 residues long. Germline V gene lookup returns CDR1 SGDLS and CDR2 YYNGEE. CDR3 sequence (DNA): TGTGCCAGCAGCGTAGGTGGGGGCAGCTCCTACAATGAGCAGTTCTTC. Translated, it gives CASSVGGGSSYNEQFF.

V and J are TRBV5-1 and TRBJ1-1, with a weak D call TRBD1 (6 bases). The V gene's germline CDR1 is SGHRS and CDR2 YFSETQ. This CDR3 is 13 amino acids long. Trimming stripped 2 bases from V and 4 bases from J, with 9 bases between. The CDR3 nucleotides read TGCGCCAGCAGCTTAAGGGGGGGCACTGAAGCTTTCTTT. It yields the protein CASSLRGGTEAFF.

The rearrangement links TRBV5-6 to TRBJ2-5; TRBD1 is a possible D gene (6 bases). Looked up from germline, CDR1 is SGHDT and CDR2 is YYEEEE. The CDR3 covers 14 residues. The V end was cut by 2 bases, the J end by 4 bases, with 12 bases between. The CDR3, as DNA: TGTGCCAGCAGCTTAGGGGGACACCTAGAGACCCAGTACTTC. It encodes CASSLGGHLETQYF.

V is TRBV27 and J is TRBJ1-4, with D maybe TRBD1 (5 bases). This CDR3 spans 15 amino acids. The V gene's germline CDR1 is MNHEY and CDR2 SMNVEV (reference sequence). Trimming pared 2 bases from V and 5 bases from J, leaving 12 bases between. CDR3 region: CASSLRGGRNEKLFF. The CDR3 DNA reads as TGTGCCAGCAGTTTAAGGGGAGGGAGGAATGAAAAACTGTTTTTT. The full variable domain, in which reference TRBV27 and TRBJ1-4 provide the parts outside the CDR3, is EAQVTQNPRYLITVTGKKLTVTCSQNMNHEYMSWYRQDPGLGLRQIYYSMNVEVTDKGDVPEGYKVSRKEKRNFPLILESPSPNQTSLYFCASSLRGGRNEKLFFGSGTQLSVL.